The TCR beta chain described here comes from a study of monozygotic twins with inflammatory bowel disease. Study-wide findings and caveats: On the inverse Simpson index, IBD patients scored lower for TCRbeta diversity than healthy co-twins.

Samples each yielded cDNA through eight separate reactions. TCRdb derives one entry per CDR3 protein from the 5' RACE reads, leaving out DNA. The sample table sets out roughly 300,000 distinct CDR3 sequences. In regard to this clonotype: The antigen remains undetermined.

The CDR3 extends over 12 amino acids. Per germline, CDR1 SEHNR and CDR2 FQNEAQ (reference sequence). V and J are TRBV7-9 and TRBJ2-2. The sequenced material came from blood. This clonotype was obtained from a human donor with ulcerative colitis or Crohn's disease, or a healthy co-twin of an affected twin (not recorded which). The chain's CDR3 is CASRSTTGELFF.